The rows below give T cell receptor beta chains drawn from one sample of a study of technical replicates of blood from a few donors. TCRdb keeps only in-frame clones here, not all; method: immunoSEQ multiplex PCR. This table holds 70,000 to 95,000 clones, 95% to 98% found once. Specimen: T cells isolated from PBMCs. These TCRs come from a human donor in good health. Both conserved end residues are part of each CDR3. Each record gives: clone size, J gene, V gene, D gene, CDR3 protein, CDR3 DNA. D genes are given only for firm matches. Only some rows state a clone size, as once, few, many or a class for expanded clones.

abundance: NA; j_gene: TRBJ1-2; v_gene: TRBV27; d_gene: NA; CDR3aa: CASSLQGTSNYGYTF; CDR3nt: TGTGCCAGCAGTTTACAGGGTACAAGTAACTATGGCTACACCTTC
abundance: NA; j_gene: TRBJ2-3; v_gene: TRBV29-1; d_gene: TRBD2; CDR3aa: CSVGRGGGGTDTQYF; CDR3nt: TGCAGCGTTGGGCGAGGCGGGGGGGGCACAGATACGCAGTATTTT
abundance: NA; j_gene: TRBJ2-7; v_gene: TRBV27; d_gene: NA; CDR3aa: CASSLSILEGREQYF; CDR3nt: TGTGCCAGCAGTTTATCGATACTGGAGGGGCGCGAGCAGTACTTC
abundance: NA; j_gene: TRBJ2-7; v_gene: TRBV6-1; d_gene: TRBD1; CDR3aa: CASRELVGTDPYEQYF; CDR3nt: TGTGCCAGCAGGGAACTTGTAGGGACAGACCCATACGAGCAGTACTTC
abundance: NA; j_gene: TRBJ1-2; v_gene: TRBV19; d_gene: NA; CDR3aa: CASSIDLQGNYGYTF; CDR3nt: TGTGCCAGTAGTATAGATCTCCAGGGCAACTATGGCTACACCTTC
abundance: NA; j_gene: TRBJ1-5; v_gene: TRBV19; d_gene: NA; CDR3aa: CASSNVVTGDNQPQHF; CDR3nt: TGTGCCAGTAGTAACGTGGTGACAGGCGACAATCAGCCCCAGCATTTT
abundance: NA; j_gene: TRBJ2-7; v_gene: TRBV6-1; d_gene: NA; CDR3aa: CASSEYLGRYYEQYF; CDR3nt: TGTGCCAGCAGTGAATATCTAGGCCGGTACTACGAGCAGTACTTC
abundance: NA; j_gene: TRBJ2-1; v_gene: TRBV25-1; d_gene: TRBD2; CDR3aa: CASSSSGGPYNEQFF; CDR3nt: TGTGCCAGCAGTTCTAGCGGGGGGCCTTACAATGAGCAGTTCTTC
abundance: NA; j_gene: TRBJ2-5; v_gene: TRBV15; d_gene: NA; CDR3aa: CATRFQLEEETQYF; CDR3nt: TGTGCCACCAGATTTCAACTAGAGGAAGAGACCCAGTACTTC
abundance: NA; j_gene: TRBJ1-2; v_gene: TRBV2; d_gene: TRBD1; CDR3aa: CASRASGTAYGYTF; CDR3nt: TGTGCCAGCAGGGCCTCCGGGACAGCCTATGGCTACACCTTC
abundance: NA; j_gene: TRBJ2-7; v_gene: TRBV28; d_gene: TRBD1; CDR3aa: CASSLTEGTGAYEQYF; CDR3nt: TGTGCCAGCAGTCTTACTGAGGGGACAGGAGCCTACGAGCAGTACTTC
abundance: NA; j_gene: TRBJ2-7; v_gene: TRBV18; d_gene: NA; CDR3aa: CASSAGQGGGYEQYF; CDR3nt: TGTGCCAGCTCCGCCGGACAGGGAGGGGGGTACGAGCAGTACTTC
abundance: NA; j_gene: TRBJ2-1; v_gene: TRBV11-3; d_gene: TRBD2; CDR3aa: CASSLICGRAGDARFF; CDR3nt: TGTGCCAGCAGCTTAATTTGTGGCAGGGCGGGAGACGCGAGGTTCTTC
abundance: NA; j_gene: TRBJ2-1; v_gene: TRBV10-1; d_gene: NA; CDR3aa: CASSVGGANYNEQFF; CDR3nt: TGCGCCAGCAGTGTAGGGGGGGCTAACTACAATGAGCAGTTCTTC
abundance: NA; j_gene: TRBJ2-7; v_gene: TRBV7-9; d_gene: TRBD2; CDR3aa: CASSETSGRSYEQYF; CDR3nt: TGTGCCAGCAGCGAGACTAGCGGGAGATCCTACGAGCAGTACTTC
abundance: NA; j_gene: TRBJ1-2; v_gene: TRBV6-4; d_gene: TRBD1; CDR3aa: CASRATGGLANYGYTF; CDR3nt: TGTGCCAGCAGAGCAACAGGGGGCCTAGCTAACTATGGCTACACCTTC
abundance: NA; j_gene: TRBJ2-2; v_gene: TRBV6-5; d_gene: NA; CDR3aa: CASSRQWDTGELFF; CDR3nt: TGTGCCAGCAGCCGACAGTGGGACACCGGGGAGCTGTTTTTT
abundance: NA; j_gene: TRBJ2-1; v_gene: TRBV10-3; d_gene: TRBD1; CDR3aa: CATGTGTGNEQFF; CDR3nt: TGTGCCACCGGCACCGGGACAGGGAATGAGCAGTTCTTC
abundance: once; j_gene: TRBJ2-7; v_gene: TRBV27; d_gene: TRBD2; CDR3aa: CASSLVGREHYEQYF; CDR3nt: TGTGCCAGCAGTTTAGTTGGGCGGGAGCACTACGAGCAGTACTTC
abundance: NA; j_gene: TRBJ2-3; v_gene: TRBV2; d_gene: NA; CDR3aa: CASSAEVTDTQYF; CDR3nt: TGTGCCAGCAGCGCCGAGGTCACAGATACGCAGTATTTT
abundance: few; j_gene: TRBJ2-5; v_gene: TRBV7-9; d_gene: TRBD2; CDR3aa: CASRGLAGGESGETQYF; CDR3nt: TGTGCCAGCAGAGGACTAGCGGGGGGGGAATCCGGTGAGACCCAGTACTTC
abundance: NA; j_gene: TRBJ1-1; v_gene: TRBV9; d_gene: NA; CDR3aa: CASSVGRGSEAFF; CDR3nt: TGTGCCAGCAGCGTAGGGCGCGGTTCTGAAGCTTTCTTT
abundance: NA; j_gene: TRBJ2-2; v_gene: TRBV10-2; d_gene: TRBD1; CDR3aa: CASSGDRKTGELFF; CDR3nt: TGCGCCAGCAGTGGGGACAGGAAGACCGGGGAGCTGTTTTTT
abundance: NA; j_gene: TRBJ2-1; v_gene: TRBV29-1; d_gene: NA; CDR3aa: CSVDEGRNNYNEQFF; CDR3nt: TGCAGCGTTGATGAGGGCCGAAATAACTACAATGAGCAGTTCTTC
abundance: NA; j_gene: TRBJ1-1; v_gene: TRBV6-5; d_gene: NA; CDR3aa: CASSLTAQGGTEAFF; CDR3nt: TGTGCCAGCAGTCTAACAGCTCAGGGTGGGACTGAAGCTTTCTTT
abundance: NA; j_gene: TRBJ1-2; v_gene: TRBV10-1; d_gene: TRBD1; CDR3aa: CASSGQPNYGYTF; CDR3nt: TGCGCCAGCTCGGGACAGCCTAACTATGGCTACACCTTC
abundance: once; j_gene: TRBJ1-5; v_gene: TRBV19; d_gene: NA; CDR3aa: CASSIVSQPQHF; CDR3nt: TGTGCCAGTAGTATTGTTAGCCAGCCCCAGCATTTT
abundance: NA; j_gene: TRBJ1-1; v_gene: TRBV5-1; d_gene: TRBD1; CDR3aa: CASSLGQGGLNTEAFF; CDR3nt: TGCGCCAGCAGCTTGGGACAGGGTGGTCTTAACACTGAAGCTTTCTTT
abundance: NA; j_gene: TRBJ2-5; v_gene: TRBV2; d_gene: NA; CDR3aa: CATSKAGRDQETQYF; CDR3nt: TGTGCCACCTCAAAAGCGGGCAGGGACCAAGAGACCCAGTACTTC
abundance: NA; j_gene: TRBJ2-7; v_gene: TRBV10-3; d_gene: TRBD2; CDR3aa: CAISEALAEYEQYF; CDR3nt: TGTGCCATCAGTGAGGCACTAGCGGAGTACGAGCAGTACTTC
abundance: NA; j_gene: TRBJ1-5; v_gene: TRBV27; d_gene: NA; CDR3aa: CASSSRTSRDQPQHF; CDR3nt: TGTGCCAGCAGCTCACGGACCTCCAGGGATCAGCCCCAGCATTTT
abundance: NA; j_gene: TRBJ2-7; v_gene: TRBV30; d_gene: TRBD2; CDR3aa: CAWSVGLADEQYF; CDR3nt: TGTGCCTGGAGTGTTGGACTAGCGGACGAGCAGTACTTC
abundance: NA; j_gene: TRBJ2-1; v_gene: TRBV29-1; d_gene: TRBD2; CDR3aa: CSVRRTSNYNEQFF; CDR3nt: TGCAGCGTCCGAAGGACTAGCAACTACAATGAGCAGTTCTTC
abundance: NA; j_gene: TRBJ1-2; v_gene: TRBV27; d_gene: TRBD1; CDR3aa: CASSPITGGHYGYTF; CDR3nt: TGTGCCAGCAGTCCCATTACAGGGGGCCACTATGGCTACACCTTC
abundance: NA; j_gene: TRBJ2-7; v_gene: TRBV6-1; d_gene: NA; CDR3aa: CASHSGTRSYEQYF; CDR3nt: TGTGCCAGCCACTCCGGGACACGGTCCTACGAGCAGTACTTC
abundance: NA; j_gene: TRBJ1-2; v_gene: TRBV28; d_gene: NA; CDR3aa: CASSQYPGLYGYTF; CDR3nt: TGTGCCAGCAGTCAATATCCGGGATTATATGGCTACACCTTC
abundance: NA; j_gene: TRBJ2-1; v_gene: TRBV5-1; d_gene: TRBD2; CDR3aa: CASSQGLAGASSNEQFF; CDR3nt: TGCGCCAGCAGCCAGGGACTAGCGGGGGCCTCCTCCAATGAGCAGTTCTTC
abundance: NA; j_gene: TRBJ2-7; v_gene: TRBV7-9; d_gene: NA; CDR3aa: CASSFSGGFFSYEQYF; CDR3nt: TGTGCCAGCAGCTTTTCTGGGGGCTTCTTCTCCTACGAGCAGTACTTC
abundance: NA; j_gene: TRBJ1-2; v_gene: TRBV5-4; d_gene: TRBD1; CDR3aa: CASSSDRGVHYGYTF; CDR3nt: TGTGCCAGCAGCTCGGACAGGGGGGTGCACTATGGCTACACCTTC
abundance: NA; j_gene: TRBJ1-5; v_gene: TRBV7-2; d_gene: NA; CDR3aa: CASSKGGSGNQPQHF; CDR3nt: TGTGCCAGCAGCAAAGGGGGATCAGGCAATCAGCCCCAGCATTTT
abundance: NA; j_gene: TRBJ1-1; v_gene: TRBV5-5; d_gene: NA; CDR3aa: CASGGGFNTEAFF; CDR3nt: TGTGCCAGCGGAGGTGGGTTTAACACTGAAGCTTTCTTT
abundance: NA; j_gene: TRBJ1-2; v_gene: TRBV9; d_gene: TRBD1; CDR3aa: CASSVHLDRVNYGYTF; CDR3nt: TGTGCCAGCAGCGTCCACTTGGACAGGGTAAACTATGGCTACACCTTC
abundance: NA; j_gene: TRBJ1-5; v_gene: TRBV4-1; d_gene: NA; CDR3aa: CASSQDNRQRGQPQHF; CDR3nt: TGCGCCAGCAGCCAAGATAACAGACAAAGGGGTCAGCCCCAGCATTTT
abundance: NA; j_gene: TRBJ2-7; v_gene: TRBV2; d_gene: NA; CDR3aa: CASRDLDNEQYF; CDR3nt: TGTGCCAGCAGGGATCTGGACAACGAGCAGTACTTC
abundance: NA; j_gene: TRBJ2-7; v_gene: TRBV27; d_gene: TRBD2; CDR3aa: CASSPIAGRPYEQYF; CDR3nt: TGTGCCAGCAGTCCCATAGCGGGACGGCCGTACGAGCAGTACTTC
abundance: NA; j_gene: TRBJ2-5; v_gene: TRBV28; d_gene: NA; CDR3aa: CASSHSGFLGGWAQETQYF; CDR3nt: TGTGCCAGCAGCCATTCAGGGTTTTTGGGTGGCTGGGCCCAAGAGACCCAGTACTTC
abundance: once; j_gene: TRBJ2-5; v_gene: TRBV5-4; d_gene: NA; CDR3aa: CASSPGLETQYF; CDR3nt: TGTGCCAGCAGTCCGGGACTAGAGACCCAGTACTTC
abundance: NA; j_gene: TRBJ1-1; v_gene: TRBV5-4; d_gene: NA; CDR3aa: CASRGQGYTEAFF; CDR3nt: TGTGCCAGCAGGGGGCAAGGGTACACTGAAGCTTTCTTT